This T cell receptor beta chain emerged from a study of radiotherapy plus CTLA-4 blockade in lung cancer. At the level of the study: Across the patients, objective responses occurred in about 19%, and disease control in 31%. Study-level findings and limits: Early shifts in blood T cell clones, with interferon-beta, reportedly predicted response best. Radiotherapy was combined with ipilimumab, and tumor-derived TCR clones then expanded in blood.

Patients in the study, people with chemo-refractory metastatic non-small-cell lung cancer, received focal radiation plus ipilimumab CTLA-4 blockade. TCRdb's table, derived via immunoSEQ multiplex PCR, lists solely in-frame clones and lacks some. This sample has some 77,000 clones, with 86% found just once. On this clone itself: Its antigen is not identified.

From germline, CDR1 is SGHRS and CDR2 YFSETQ. The CDR3 is 14 amino acids. V lost 4 bases, J lost 3 bases, and 11 bases lay in between. The chain links TRBV5-1 to TRBJ1-3, with D possibly matching TRBD1 (6 bases). This TCR derives from a human donor with non-small cell lung cancer who had a partial response to radiotherapy plus ipilimumab. Sequences were derived from peripheral blood, sampled from a patient treated with radiotherapy plus ipilimumab. CDR3: CASSPQGNGNTIYF. CDR3 coding DNA: TGCGCCAGCAGCCCACAGGGTAATGGAAACACCATATATTTT.